The 3 T cell receptor beta chains listed next were all sequenced from one sample in a study of T cell responses to AZD1222 COVID-19 vaccine. Only in-frame clones appear in the TCRdb table, and some are missing; sequencing was by immunoSEQ multiplex PCR. The sample records about 79,000 clones, 80% being singletons. This specimen was peripheral blood, taken on day 0 of AZD1222 vaccination. The receptor source for this set is an adult in good health.

This chain connects TRBV6-2 or TRBV6-3 to TRBJ1-2; D gene uncertain. Germline assignment: CDR1 MNHEY and CDR2 SVGEGT. V dropped 2 bases and J dropped 5 bases, with 9 bases sitting between them. This CDR3 is 13 amino acids long. The CDR3 nucleotides read TGTGCCAGCAGTTACCGAAGTGTATATGGCTACACCTTC. It codes for CASSYRSVYGYTF.

CDR3 nucleotide sequence: TGTGCCAGCTCACCTCTGGGGGTAGAGCAGTTCTTC. It is translated as CASSPLGVEQFF. The chain joins TRBV18 to TRBJ2-1, with D possibly called TRBD1 or TRBD2 (5 bases each). CDR3 size: 12 residues. The V gene's germline CDR1 is KGHSH and CDR2 LQKENI. V lost 3 bases and J 10 bases, leaving 10 bases between the germline ends.

This chain connects TRBV5-4 to TRBJ1-2, with D possibly matching TRBD1 (5 bases). CDR3 length: 15 residues. V gave up 3 bases and J gave up 1 base, with 13 bases separating them. Germline loops: CDR1 SGHNT, CDR2 YYREEE (reference sequence). As DNA, the CDR3 is TGTGCCAGCAGCTATGGCAGGGAGGGTAACTATGGCTACACCTTC. Translating it yields CASSYGREGNYGYTF.